The next 22 T cell receptor beta chains were all read from a single sample in a study of T cells in Graves' hyperthyroidism and ophthalmopathy. Template material for amplifying TCR beta CDR3 regions consisted of RNA transcripts. Using the HTBI primer set, a first-round RT-PCR was run on the TCR CDR3. Each CDR3 protein gets one entry after TCRdb re-called the multiplex PCR reads with MiXCR. The sample includes 600,000 or so distinct CDR3 sequences, about 14% of them seen just once. The sequenced material came from blood. The receptors derive from a woman between 45 and 65 years old with Graves' ophthalmopathy.

V usage is TRBV6-1 and J usage is TRBJ1-1; D may be TRBD1 (6 bases). Germline CDR1 MNHNS, CDR2 SASEGT. Trimming pared 1 base from V and 4 bases from J, leaving 10 bases between. The CDR3 is made up of 14 amino acids. CDR3 in DNA: TGTGCCAGCAGTGAAGAGGGGGGTCCCACTGAAGCTTTCTTT. Residues: CASSEEGGPTEAFF.

This chain uses TRBV6-2 or TRBV6-3 with TRBJ1-1, with TRBD1 as a possible D gene (5 bases). Trimming pared 8 bases from V and 5 bases from J, leaving 12 bases between. CDR1 is MNHEY, CDR2 SVGEGT, per germline. This CDR3 is 12 amino acids long. The CDR3 region is CASGGHRTEAFF. The DNA for the CDR3 is TGTGCCAGCGGCGGACATCGGACTGAAGCTTTCTTT.

A few counts support this clonotype. The chain is built from TRBV9 and TRBJ1-1; possible D gene TRBD1, 5 bases. V dropped 0 bases and J dropped 1 base, with 10 bases sitting between them. CDR3 size: 15 residues. Germline V lookup: CDR1 SGDLS, CDR2 YYNGEE. CDR3 DNA: TGTGCCAGCAGCGTAGCAGACAGTCCGAACACTGAAGCTTTCTTT. It codes for CASSVADSPNTEAFF.

This clonotype has a count of ten or more. The rearrangement links TRBV5-1 to TRBJ2-7; no reliable D call. The CDR3 length is 13 residues. Germline assignment: CDR1 SGHRS and CDR2 YFSETQ. V was shortened by 4 bases and J by 2 bases, with 10 bases between the two germline ends. CDR3 sequence: CASSLNEAYEQYF. The CDR3 DNA follows: TGCGCCAGCAGCCTGAACGAAGCCTACGAGCAGTACTTC.

This clonotype has more than one count but fewer than ten. The rearrangement uses TRBV12-3 or TRBV12-4 and TRBJ2-1, with 7 bases aligning to TRBD1. This CDR3 is 13 amino acids long. Unmatched junction bases numbered 3, after V lost 2 bases and J lost 8 bases. CDR3 nucleotide sequence: TGTGCCAGCAGTTTAAGACAGGGCGATGAGCAGTTCTTC. This gives the protein CASSLRQGDEQFF.

This clonotype was seen repeatedly, ten times or more. The J gene is TRBJ2-7, the V gene TRBV29-1; D ambiguous. Between the trimmed V and J ends, which lost 1 base and 1 base, there was a span of 8 bases. CDR1 and CDR2 from the germline V gene are SQVTM and ANQGSEA. There are 13 residues in the CDR3. The CDR3 sequence is CSVEVTTSYEQYF. In nucleotides, the CDR3 is TGCAGCGTTGAAGTCACAACTTCCTACGAGCAGTACTTC.

As for this clonotype: Since a much larger clone is just one base distant, this may be a read error. CDR3 sequence reads: CASRMDPSNERFF. CDR3 sequence (DNA): TGTGCCAGCAGAATGGACCCGTCCAATGAGCGGTTCTTC. This chain uses TRBV12-3 or TRBV12-4 with TRBJ2-1; D gene unclear. This CDR3 is 13 amino acids long.

This clonotype came up many times. The chain carries TRBV12-3 or TRBV12-4 and TRBJ2-3; a possible D gene is TRBD1 (5 bases). The V end lost 0 bases, the J end lost 4 bases, and 17 bases lay between the germline ends. CDR3 length: 17 residues. The chain's CDR3 is CASSLAPQGILADTQYF. Written as DNA, the CDR3 is TGTGCCAGCAGTTTAGCGCCTCAGGGTATATTGGCAGATACGCAGTATTTT.

This clonotype came up many times. Its ends do not fully match the called genes, so a read error is possible. This chain joins TRBV7-2 and TRBJ2-3, with D unclear. Germline CDR1 and CDR2: SGHTA and FQGNSA. The CDR3 runs 10 residues. CDR3 coding DNA: TGTGCCAGCAGCGCCCATTACGCAGTATTT. Its translation is CASSAHYAVF.

This clonotype came up many times. This chain uses TRBV7-3 with TRBJ2-2, with D uncertain. V lost 5 bases to trimming and J lost 6 bases, with 7 bases between them. Germline CDR1 and CDR2: SGHTA and FQGTGA. The CDR3 is 12 amino acids. CDR3 sequence: CASSLLPGELFF. In DNA, the CDR3 is TGTGCCAGCAGCCTCTTACCCGGGGAGCTGTTTTTT.

This clonotype has a count of ten or more. V and J are TRBV7-2 and TRBJ1-2; 7 bases line up with TRBD1. This CDR3 spans 14 amino acids. V lost 2 bases and J lost 4; bases outside the gene matches: 4. Germline CDR1 SGHTA, CDR2 FQGNSA. CDR3: CASSLKGASYGYTF. DNA for the CDR3: TGTGCCAGCAGCTTAAAGGGGGCTAGCTATGGCTACACCTTC.

This clonotype turned up a few times. The chain joins TRBV9 to TRBJ2-2, with 10 positions matching TRBD1. The germline V gene has CDR1 SGDLS and CDR2 YYNGEE. This CDR3 region has 14 residues. The V and J ends lost 4 bases and 9 bases, in that order; junction bases with no gene match: 6. CDR3 loop: CASSIGQGVRELFF. In DNA, the CDR3 is TGTGCCAGCAGCATTGGACAGGGGGTCAGGGAGCTGTTTTTT.

The chain is built from TRBV6-2 or TRBV6-3 and TRBJ1-4; 8 bases align to TRBD1. CDR1 is MNHEY and CDR2 is SVGEGT in the germline V gene. J was trimmed by 11 bases and V by 6 bases; bases with no gene match: 11. The CDR3 extends over 14 amino acids. The CDR3 loop reads CASRLGQGLRKLFF. The CDR3 DNA reads as TGTGCCAGCAGACTTGGACAGGGACTAAGGAAACTGTTTTTT.

This clonotype was found a few times. This chain links TRBV6-1 with TRBJ1-5; D is possibly TRBD1 (5 bases). V was cut by 7 bases and J by 0 bases, with 10 bases left in between. The CDR3 sequence is 14 residues long. Germline V gene data show CDR1 as MNHNS and CDR2 as SASEGT. CDR3 protein: CASTTQGSNQPQHF. The CDR3 DNA sequence: TGTGCCAGCACTACCCAGGGTAGCAATCAGCCCCAGCATTTT.

The V call is TRBV28, the J call TRBJ2-7, with 7 bases fitting TRBD1. CDR1 is MDHEN and CDR2 is SYDVKM in the germline V gene. The CDR3 runs 15 residues. Germline trimming cut 5 bases from V and 4 bases from J; bases unmatched to any gene: 11. Here the CDR3 DNA reads TGTGCCAGCAGTCCAACCGGGACAGAAAGATACGAGCAGTACTTC. It is translated as CASSPTGTERYEQYF.

The rearrangement joins TRBV20-1 to TRBJ1-5; D is ambiguous. Germline CDR1 DFQATT, CDR2 SNEGSKA (reference sequence). The CDR3 has 12 amino acids. V was trimmed by 1 base and J by 7 bases, leaving 8 bases between them. The CDR3 protein is CSARGGIQPQHF. The CDR3 coding sequence is TGCAGTGCTAGAGGAGGGATCCAGCCCCAGCATTTT.

This clonotype was seen repeatedly, ten times or more. This chain links TRBV30 with TRBJ1-1; D gene ambiguous. Trimming stripped 2 bases from V and 1 base from J, with 5 bases between. The CDR3 is 12 amino acids. Germline V gene sequence: CDR1 GTSNPN, CDR2 SVGIG (reference sequence). Here the CDR3 DNA reads TGTGCCTGGAGTACAGCGAACACTGAAGCTTTCTTT. It translates to CAWSTANTEAFF.

This clonotype was recorded many times. The chain joins TRBV5-1 to TRBJ2-1, with 12 nucleotides matching TRBD2. The ends lost 4 bases at V and 6 bases at J; junction bases unmatched: 5. Germline loops: CDR1 SGHRS, CDR2 YFSETQ. The CDR3 is made up of 15 amino acids. CDR3 residues: CASSVTLAGGNEQFF. Written as DNA, the CDR3 is TGCGCCAGCAGCGTAACACTAGCGGGAGGCAATGAGCAGTTCTTC.

There are many counts of this clonotype. This chain connects TRBV12-3 or TRBV12-4 to TRBJ1-1; TRBD1 matches 8 bases. Losses at the gene ends were 3 bases for V and 7 bases for J; bases not matched to a gene: 7. This CDR3 comprises 14 residues. CDR3 region: CASSFQGASNEAFF. In DNA, the CDR3 is TGTGCCAGCAGTTTTCAGGGGGCGAGCAATGAAGCTTTCTTT.

This clonotype was detected ten times or more. CDR3 amino acids: CAQGGVNEQFF. The CDR3 DNA is TGTGCCCAAGGAGGGGTCAATGAGCAGTTCTTC. The chain joins TRBV7-9 to TRBJ2-1; tentatively, D is TRBD2 (6 bases). Germline CDR1 reads SEHNR; CDR2 reads FQNEAQ (reference sequence). V was pared by 11 bases and J by 6 bases, with 11 bases between. This CDR3 region has 11 residues.

This clonotype was recorded at least ten times. CDR3 protein: CASSPWTGGALEGYTF. The CDR3 region has the DNA TGTGCCAGCAGCCCATGGACAGGGGGCGCTTTAGAAGGCTACACCTTC. This rearrangement joins TRBV9 to TRBJ1-2; 11 positions match TRBD1. The trim removed 4 bases at V and 8 bases at J, leaving 13 bases unmatched. CDR1 is SGDLS, CDR2 YYNGEE, per germline. The CDR3 is 16 residues long.

A remark on this clonotype: A much more abundant neighbour one base away suggests this may be a read error. The gene calls are TRBV7-3 and TRBJ2-5, with a tentative D call TRBD1 (6 bases). With 5 bases removed from V and 7 bases from J, the gap between germline ends came to 14 bases. Germline CDR1 reads SGHTA; CDR2 reads FQGTGA. There are 13 residues in the CDR3. The CDR3 protein is CASSAGQWGTQYF. The CDR3 DNA sequence: TGTGCCAGCAGCGCAGGACAGTGGGGGACCCAGTACTTC.